This T cell receptor beta chain comes out of a study of CD8+CD57+ T cells in acquired aplastic anemia. Study overall: Sorted CD4+ and CD8+ cells yielded DNA averaging around 3.2 ug. Whole-study results and caveats: Overlap between patients and controls comprised some 31 CD8+ CDR3 sequences.

CDR3 and TCR beta VDJ profiling relied on genomic DNA as the template. From the reads, TCRdb called clonotypes with MiXCR, one entry per CDR3 protein. The table records about 160,000 distinct CDR3 sequences, around 45% of them present only once. This clonotype came up many times. The antigen remains unidentified. The CDR3 length is 14 residues. V was cut by 1 base and J by 1 base, with 10 bases left in between. Germline CDR1 is GTSNPN and CDR2 is SVGIG (reference sequence). V and J are TRBV30 and TRBJ1-1, with D perhaps matching TRBD1 (5 bases). The origin of this receptor is a human donor in good health. The sample consisted of sorted CD4+, CD8+, or CD8+CD57+ T cells (not recorded which) from PBMCs. CDR3: CAWSEGRRNTEAFF. CDR3 coding DNA: TGTGCCTGGAGTGAGGGACGGAGGAACACTGAAGCTTTCTTT.